The sequence of this T cell receptor beta chain was determined in a study of T cells in tuberculosis. After thawing and overnight rest, PBMC were stained with GMM-loaded CD1B tetramer, viability dye and anti-CD3 for sorting. The lipid loaded on the CD1B tetramers was C32 glucose monomycolate from Rhodococcus equi. The length of the CDR3 is 14 residues. The ends lost 3 bases at V and 6 bases at J; junction bases unmatched: 6. Germline V gene data show CDR1 as KGHSH and CDR2 as LQKENI. Using immunoSEQ multiplex PCR, the repertoire was profiled, and TCRdb retains in-frame clones only, with some absent. The sample yields more than 45,000 clones, approximately 91% seen once.

The sequence was obtained from an adult woman with latent tuberculosis. The specimen sequenced was CD1b-GMM tetramer-negative cells sorted from PBMCs. The chain carries TRBV18 and TRBJ1-2, with 8 bases fitting TRBD1. The CDR3 loop reads CASSPTQGAHGYTF. CDR3 nucleotides: TGTGCCAGCTCACCGACCCAGGGGGCCCATGGCTACACCTTC.